These T cell receptor beta chains were read from a single sample in a study of blood T cell repertoires in COVID-19. Generated by immunoSEQ multiplex PCR, the TCRdb table keeps only in-frame clones and is missing some. Here the sample spans 60,000 to 85,000 clones, roughly 80% being singletons. The sequenced sample consisted of peripheral blood. Receptors were obtained from a woman between 55 and 75 years old with acute or convalescent COVID-19. The CDR3 runs from the conserved cysteine through the conserved F or W. The order of the fields is clone size, J gene, D gene, V gene, CDR3 DNA, CDR3 protein. The D gene is left open where the match is weak. Rows give clone size only sometimes, using once, few, many, or a class for an expanded clone.

abundance: NA
j_gene: TRBJ1-2
d_gene: TRBD1
v_gene: TRBV9
CDR3nt: TGTGCCAGCAGCAGGGACAGGGGCCGTGGCTACACCTTC
CDR3aa: CASSRDRGRGYTF

abundance: NA
j_gene: TRBJ2-1
d_gene: NA
v_gene: TRBV4-1
CDR3nt: TGCGCCAGCAGCCAAGGTCGGACAGCGCGGGTGGGCAATGAGCAGTTCTTC
CDR3aa: CASSQGRTARVGNEQFF

abundance: NA
j_gene: TRBJ2-7
d_gene: NA
v_gene: TRBV7-6
CDR3nt: TGTGCCAGCAGCGCAGATCAGGGCCACGAGCAGTACTTC
CDR3aa: CASSADQGHEQYF

abundance: NA
j_gene: TRBJ2-1
d_gene: TRBD2
v_gene: TRBV4-3
CDR3nt: TGCGCCAGCAGCCAAGCCTCACCCGCGGGAGGGGGCGGCTATACGAATGAGCAGTTCTTC
CDR3aa: CASSQASPAGGGGYTNEQFF

abundance: NA
j_gene: TRBJ2-2
d_gene: NA
v_gene: TRBV28
CDR3nt: TGTGCCAGCAGTTTGACTGGGCGGGCCACCGGGGAGCTGTTTTTT
CDR3aa: CASSLTGRATGELFF

abundance: NA
j_gene: TRBJ1-4
d_gene: NA
v_gene: TRBV4-2
CDR3nt: TGTGCCAGCAGCCAAGATGGGGCACTCATTGCAACTAATGAAAAACTGTTTTTT
CDR3aa: CASSQDGALIATNEKLFF

abundance: NA
j_gene: TRBJ1-1
d_gene: NA
v_gene: TRBV6-6
CDR3nt: TGTGCCAGCAGTTACGAGATTCTTAACACTGAAGCTTTCTTT
CDR3aa: CASSYEILNTEAFF

abundance: NA
j_gene: TRBJ2-2
d_gene: NA
v_gene: TRBV5-1
CDR3nt: TGCGCCAGCAGCGCCGTAAGAAGCGGGCTCTCGAACACCGGGGAGCTGTTTTTT
CDR3aa: CASSAVRSGLSNTGELFF

abundance: NA
j_gene: TRBJ2-2
d_gene: TRBD1
v_gene: TRBV27
CDR3nt: TGTGCCAGCAGTTTAGTGACAGGGGGGACCGGGGAGCTGTTTTTT
CDR3aa: CASSLVTGGTGELFF

abundance: NA
j_gene: TRBJ1-3
d_gene: NA
v_gene: TRBV18
CDR3nt: TGTGCCAGCTCGTCGGGGGGGGCCCCTGGAAACACCATATATTTT
CDR3aa: CASSSGGAPGNTIYF

abundance: NA
j_gene: TRBJ1-2
d_gene: TRBD1
v_gene: TRBV18
CDR3nt: TGTGCCAGCTCACCACCCGGGACAGGATCTAACTATGGCTACACCTTC
CDR3aa: CASSPPGTGSNYGYTF

abundance: once
j_gene: TRBJ1-2
d_gene: NA
v_gene: TRBV4-3
CDR3nt: TGCGCCAGCAGCCAAGTAAGCTTATCAGGGGAAGGCTACACCTTC
CDR3aa: CASSQVSLSGEGYTF

abundance: NA
j_gene: TRBJ1-4
d_gene: NA
v_gene: TRBV14
CDR3nt: TGTGCCAGCAGCCAAGGACAAAGGTTGGAAAAACTGTTTTTT
CDR3aa: CASSQGQRLEKLFF

abundance: NA
j_gene: TRBJ2-5
d_gene: TRBD2
v_gene: TRBV3-1/TRBV3-2
CDR3nt: TGTGCCAGCAGCCAAGAATCAACTAGCGGGGAAGAGACCCAGTACTTC
CDR3aa: CASSQESTSGEETQYF

abundance: NA
j_gene: TRBJ1-2
d_gene: NA
v_gene: TRBV27
CDR3nt: TGTGCCAGCAGTTTATCGGAGCGGGGGGCGGGCGGCTACACCTTC
CDR3aa: CASSLSERGAGGYTF

abundance: NA
j_gene: TRBJ2-1
d_gene: NA
v_gene: TRBV7-2
CDR3nt: TGTGCCAGCAGCTTTGAGGATTATGAGCAGTTCTTC
CDR3aa: CASSFEDYEQFF

abundance: few
j_gene: TRBJ1-1
d_gene: NA
v_gene: TRBV2
CDR3nt: NA
CDR3aa: CASSSSTGGTEAFF

abundance: NA
j_gene: TRBJ1-5
d_gene: NA
v_gene: TRBV19
CDR3nt: TGTGCCAGTAGTATCTTTCCTAGCAATCAGCCCCAGCATTTT
CDR3aa: CASSIFPSNQPQHF

abundance: NA
j_gene: TRBJ1-1
d_gene: NA
v_gene: TRBV29-1
CDR3nt: TGCAGCGTTGAAGGAAAGTCAGACACTGAAGCTTTCTTT
CDR3aa: CSVEGKSDTEAFF

abundance: NA
j_gene: TRBJ1-1
d_gene: NA
v_gene: TRBV6-6
CDR3nt: TGTGCCAGCAGTCCTTCCGGGAGCTGGAACACTGAAGCTTTCTTT
CDR3aa: CASSPSGSWNTEAFF

abundance: NA
j_gene: TRBJ1-2
d_gene: NA
v_gene: TRBV5-5
CDR3nt: TGTGCCAGCAGCTTGGGGGTAAACAGGGAAGGCTTAGCCACCTTC
CDR3aa: CASSLGVNREGLATF

abundance: many
j_gene: TRBJ1-3
d_gene: NA
v_gene: TRBV7-9
CDR3nt: TGTGCCAGCAGCATACTGACTCCAAACTCTGGAAACACCATATATTTT
CDR3aa: CASSILTPNSGNTIYF

abundance: NA
j_gene: TRBJ2-5
d_gene: TRBD2
v_gene: TRBV5-1
CDR3nt: TGCGCCAGCAGCTCAGGACTAGCCCAAGAGACCCAGTACTTC
CDR3aa: CASSSGLAQETQYF

abundance: once
j_gene: TRBJ2-1
d_gene: NA
v_gene: TRBV5-4
CDR3nt: TGTGCCAGCAGCTTGGTGGCAGGGGCCTACAATGAGCAGTTCTTC
CDR3aa: CASSLVAGAYNEQFF

abundance: NA
j_gene: TRBJ1-1
d_gene: TRBD1
v_gene: TRBV19
CDR3nt: TGTGCCAGTAGCTCACCCGGGACAGGGACGAACACTGAAGCTTTCTTT
CDR3aa: CASSSPGTGTNTEAFF

abundance: many
j_gene: TRBJ1-1
d_gene: NA
v_gene: TRBV6-4
CDR3nt: TGTGCCAGCAGAAGGACAGACAACACTGAAGCTTTCTTT
CDR3aa: CASRRTDNTEAFF

abundance: NA
j_gene: TRBJ1-2
d_gene: NA
v_gene: TRBV28
CDR3nt: TGTGCCAGCAGTCTCAGCGGGCAGGGATACGGCTACACCTTC
CDR3aa: CASSLSGQGYGYTF

abundance: NA
j_gene: TRBJ2-3
d_gene: TRBD2
v_gene: TRBV7-2
CDR3nt: TGTGCCAGCAGCTTAGTCCCTAGCGGGGGGGCACGAGATACGCAGTATTTT
CDR3aa: CASSLVPSGGARDTQYF

abundance: few
j_gene: TRBJ2-1
d_gene: NA
v_gene: TRBV9
CDR3nt: TGTGCCAGCAGCCTGAGGAATGAGCAGTTCTTC
CDR3aa: CASSLRNEQFF

abundance: NA
j_gene: TRBJ1-4
d_gene: TRBD1
v_gene: TRBV25-1
CDR3nt: TGTGCCAGCAGTGAATGGACAGGAGTAAATGAAAAACTGTTTTTT
CDR3aa: CASSEWTGVNEKLFF

abundance: NA
j_gene: TRBJ1-2
d_gene: TRBD1
v_gene: TRBV5-6
CDR3nt: TGTGCCAGCAGCTTGGGCGGACAGGGTTTGAGTGGCTACACCTTC
CDR3aa: CASSLGGQGLSGYTF

abundance: once
j_gene: TRBJ1-1
d_gene: NA
v_gene: TRBV19
CDR3nt: TGTGCCAGTAGTATTGCCTCAACGGGGAACACTGAAGCTTTCTTT
CDR3aa: CASSIASTGNTEAFF

abundance: NA
j_gene: TRBJ2-7
d_gene: NA
v_gene: TRBV7-2
CDR3nt: TGTGCCAGCAGCTTAGGCGGACTCGGGGTACGAGTGATCTACGAGCAGTACTTC
CDR3aa: CASSLGGLGVRVIYEQYF

abundance: NA
j_gene: TRBJ2-7
d_gene: NA
v_gene: TRBV7-2
CDR3nt: TGTGCCAGCAGCTTAGTAGGTGGCGGGAACTCCTACGAGCAGTACTTC
CDR3aa: CASSLVGGGNSYEQYF

abundance: few
j_gene: TRBJ2-5
d_gene: NA
v_gene: TRBV18
CDR3nt: TGTGCCAGCTCACCATCGCGTGCCCAAGAGACCCAGTACTTC
CDR3aa: CASSPSRAQETQYF

abundance: once
j_gene: TRBJ1-2
d_gene: NA
v_gene: TRBV6-6
CDR3nt: TGTGCCAGCAGTCCCGAGGTGAACTATGGCTACACCTTC
CDR3aa: CASSPEVNYGYTF

abundance: NA
j_gene: TRBJ1-1
d_gene: TRBD1
v_gene: TRBV20-1
CDR3nt: TGCAGTGCTTCCCAGACAGGGGAAGCTTTCTTT
CDR3aa: CSASQTGEAFF

abundance: NA
j_gene: TRBJ1-5
d_gene: NA
v_gene: TRBV9
CDR3nt: TGTGCCAGCAGCGTAGGACAGGATCAGCCCCAGCATTTT
CDR3aa: CASSVGQDQPQHF

abundance: NA
j_gene: TRBJ2-1
d_gene: TRBD1
v_gene: TRBV6-5
CDR3nt: TGTGCCAGCAGTTGGGGACAGCCCCCATACAATGAGCAGTTCTTC
CDR3aa: CASSWGQPPYNEQFF

abundance: NA
j_gene: TRBJ2-1
d_gene: NA
v_gene: TRBV24-1
CDR3nt: TGTGCCACCAGTGATCCGCGGGGCACCTACAATGAGCAGTTCTTC
CDR3aa: CATSDPRGTYNEQFF

abundance: NA
j_gene: TRBJ1-1
d_gene: TRBD1
v_gene: TRBV5-5
CDR3nt: TGTGCCAGCAGCTTGACAGGGGGCGCCGGTTACATGGACACTGAAGCTTTCTTT
CDR3aa: CASSLTGGAGYMDTEAFF

abundance: NA
j_gene: TRBJ2-2
d_gene: TRBD1
v_gene: TRBV5-1
CDR3nt: TGCGCCAGCAGCACCAGACAGGGGAACACCGGGGAGCTGTTTTTT
CDR3aa: CASSTRQGNTGELFF

abundance: NA
j_gene: TRBJ1-5
d_gene: NA
v_gene: TRBV7-9
CDR3nt: TGTGCCAGCAGCTTAGGGAGACCGAATCAGCCCCAGCATTTT
CDR3aa: CASSLGRPNQPQHF

abundance: NA
j_gene: TRBJ1-5
d_gene: NA
v_gene: TRBV2
CDR3nt: TGTGCCAGTAATGCCGACAGATGGGCTTTCAATCAGCCCCAGCATTTT
CDR3aa: CASNADRWAFNQPQHF

abundance: NA
j_gene: TRBJ2-6
d_gene: TRBD2
v_gene: TRBV7-2
CDR3nt: TGTGCCAGCAGCTTAGCCCCTAGCGGGACAATCTCTGGGGCCAACGTCCTGACTTTC
CDR3aa: CASSLAPSGTISGANVLTF

abundance: NA
j_gene: TRBJ2-1
d_gene: NA
v_gene: TRBV19
CDR3nt: TGTGCCAGTAGTTGGACAGTTGATGAGCAGTTCTTC
CDR3aa: CASSWTVDEQFF

abundance: NA
j_gene: TRBJ2-1
d_gene: NA
v_gene: TRBV6-5
CDR3nt: TGTGCCAGCAGTAGAGGACTAAACAATGAGCAGTTCTTC
CDR3aa: CASSRGLNNEQFF

abundance: NA
j_gene: TRBJ2-2
d_gene: TRBD1
v_gene: TRBV10-3
CDR3nt: TGTGCCATCAGTGGGCAGGGGGCCGGAGCGAACACCGGGGAGCTGTTTTTT
CDR3aa: CAISGQGAGANTGELFF

abundance: NA
j_gene: TRBJ2-1
d_gene: NA
v_gene: TRBV21-1
CDR3nt: TGTGCCAATCAGAGGGACAATGAGCAGTTCTTC
CDR3aa: CANQRDNEQFF

abundance: NA
j_gene: TRBJ1-4
d_gene: NA
v_gene: TRBV5-1
CDR3nt: TGCGCCAGCAGCGTTACAGGAGCGCAAACTAATGAAAAACTGTTTTTT
CDR3aa: CASSVTGAQTNEKLFF

abundance: once
j_gene: TRBJ1-2
d_gene: TRBD1
v_gene: TRBV5-1
CDR3nt: TGCGCCAGCAGCCCCGGGACAGGGAGGTCTAACTATGGCTACACCTTC
CDR3aa: CASSPGTGRSNYGYTF

abundance: NA
j_gene: TRBJ2-4
d_gene: NA
v_gene: TRBV3-1/TRBV3-2
CDR3nt: TGTGCCAGCAGCCAAGAGATCGAGCTAGCCAAAAACATTCAGTACTTC
CDR3aa: CASSQEIELAKNIQYF

abundance: NA
j_gene: TRBJ2-1
d_gene: TRBD2
v_gene: TRBV24-1
CDR3nt: TGTGCCACCAGTGACAAAGGACTAGCGGGGTACAATGAGCAGTTCTTC
CDR3aa: CATSDKGLAGYNEQFF

abundance: NA
j_gene: TRBJ2-1
d_gene: NA
v_gene: TRBV5-5
CDR3nt: TGTGCCAGCAGCTTGGCCTCAGGGGAGCAGTTCTTC
CDR3aa: CASSLASGEQFF

abundance: NA
j_gene: TRBJ2-5
d_gene: TRBD1
v_gene: TRBV7-8
CDR3nt: TGTGCCAGCAATGCATTCCGGACAGGGCCCCTCCAAGAGACCCAGTACTTC
CDR3aa: CASNAFRTGPLQETQYF

abundance: NA
j_gene: TRBJ1-5
d_gene: TRBD1
v_gene: TRBV9
CDR3nt: TGTGCCAGCAGCGCCGGGACAGGGAATCAGCCCCAGCATTTT
CDR3aa: CASSAGTGNQPQHF

abundance: once
j_gene: TRBJ1-2
d_gene: NA
v_gene: TRBV5-5
CDR3nt: TGTGCCAGCAGCTACCGAGATGGCTACACCTTC
CDR3aa: CASSYRDGYTF

abundance: NA
j_gene: TRBJ1-5
d_gene: NA
v_gene: TRBV5-8
CDR3nt: TGTGCCAGCAGCGTTGAGGGGGTTAGCAATCAGCCCCAGCATTTT
CDR3aa: CASSVEGVSNQPQHF

abundance: NA
j_gene: TRBJ2-5
d_gene: TRBD1
v_gene: TRBV6-5
CDR3nt: TGTGCCAGCAGTCGGGGACAGAAAGAGACCCAGTACTTC
CDR3aa: CASSRGQKETQYF